Listed below are T cell receptor beta chains from one sample, sequenced in a study of T cell responses to AZD1222 COVID-19 vaccine. Assay used: immunoSEQ multiplex PCR; TCRdb lists only in-frame clones, some missing. The table shows about 140,000 clones, with about 87% occurring only once. Here the sequenced sample was peripheral blood, taken on day 0 of AZD1222 vaccination. All receptors derive from an adult in good health. CDR3s include the opening cysteine and the closing phenylalanine or tryptophan. Fields, in order: D gene, V gene, J gene, clone size, CDR3 DNA, CDR3 protein. The D gene is left open where the match is weak. Not every row has a clone size; where given, it reads once, few, many or a size class.

d_call: .; v_call: TRBV4-1; j_call: TRBJ2-7; clone_size: .; cdr3_nt: TGCGCCAGCAGCCCAGGACCGTGGGCAGGGAGCTACGAGCAGTACTTC; cdr3_aa: CASSPGPWAGSYEQYF
d_call: .; v_call: TRBV27; j_call: TRBJ2-1; clone_size: once; cdr3_nt: TGTGCCAGCAGTTTACCAGTTATTGGGGGAGCTGAGCAGTTCTTC; cdr3_aa: CASSLPVIGGAEQFF
d_call: .; v_call: TRBV13; j_call: TRBJ2-2; clone_size: .; cdr3_nt: TGTGCCAGCAGCTTCCTCCGGGGACCCACCGGGGAGCTGTTTTTT; cdr3_aa: CASSFLRGPTGELFF
d_call: .; v_call: TRBV12-3/TRBV12-4; j_call: TRBJ1-1; clone_size: once; cdr3_nt: TGTGCCAGCAGTTTTCGTTCTGAAGCTTTCTTT; cdr3_aa: CASSFRSEAFF
d_call: .; v_call: TRBV7-9; j_call: TRBJ1-1; clone_size: .; cdr3_nt: TGTGCCAGCAGACCCTTAGTGAGGCTGGACACTGAAGCTTTCTTT; cdr3_aa: CASRPLVRLDTEAFF
d_call: .; v_call: TRBV28; j_call: TRBJ2-2; clone_size: .; cdr3_nt: TGTGCCAGCAGTTTACTGGGAGCCCCCACCGGGGAGCTGTTTTTT; cdr3_aa: CASSLLGAPTGELFF
d_call: .; v_call: TRBV4-3; j_call: TRBJ2-7; clone_size: .; cdr3_nt: TGCGCCAGCAGCCTTGAACCGGGACCGAAGCCCTACGAGCAGTACTTC; cdr3_aa: CASSLEPGPKPYEQYF
d_call: .; v_call: TRBV20-1; j_call: TRBJ2-7; clone_size: once; cdr3_nt: TGCAGTGCTAGTGCTACAGGGAACTCCTACGAGCAGTACTTC; cdr3_aa: CSASATGNSYEQYF
d_call: .; v_call: TRBV3-1/TRBV3-2; j_call: TRBJ2-1; clone_size: .; cdr3_nt: TGTGCCAGCAGCCAAGACCCACAGGGGAGGGATGAGCAGTTCTTC; cdr3_aa: CASSQDPQGRDEQFF
d_call: .; v_call: TRBV7-6; j_call: TRBJ2-7; clone_size: .; cdr3_nt: TGTGCCAGCAGCCCTACGGCGGCTCCGCTACGGGAGCAGTACTTC; cdr3_aa: CASSPTAAPLREQYF
d_call: .; v_call: TRBV11-2; j_call: TRBJ1-2; clone_size: .; cdr3_nt: TGTGCCAGCAGCCCGCGGGCCGACGGCGGCACCTTC; cdr3_aa: CASSPRADGGTF
d_call: .; v_call: TRBV5-1; j_call: TRBJ1-2; clone_size: .; cdr3_nt: TGCGCCAGCAGCTTGGCCGTAGGGGGAAGCTATGGCTACACCTTC; cdr3_aa: CASSLAVGGSYGYTF